A selection of T cell receptor beta chains follows, all from one sample in a study of somatic mutations in cytotoxic T cells in rheumatoid arthritis. TCRdb's copy holds only in-frame clones and misses some; the assay was immunoSEQ multiplex PCR. Of some 10,000 clones in the sample, about 70% were seen once. The sequenced sample consisted of CD8+ T cells sorted from blood. Receptors were obtained from a man between 60 and 75 years old in good health. CDR3s include the opening cysteine and the closing phenylalanine or tryptophan. A D gene is named only where the DNA matches it firmly. Size tells how often a clone was seen (once, few, many) or the class of an expanded clone, and some rows leave it out.

v_call: TRBV7-9; d_call: TRBD1; clone_size: NA; j_call: TRBJ2-7; cdr3_nt: TGTGCCAGCAGCCAAACCTTATCCTCGGGACAGGGGTACTCCTACGAGCAGTACTTC; cdr3_aa: CASSQTLSSGQGYSYEQYF
v_call: TRBV7-3; d_call: NA; clone_size: NA; j_call: TRBJ2-3; cdr3_nt: TGTGCCAGCAGCTCCAGCAGTGGCACAGATACGCAGTATTTT; cdr3_aa: CASSSSSGTDTQYF
v_call: TRBV4-3; d_call: NA; clone_size: NA; j_call: TRBJ2-1; cdr3_nt: TGCGCCAGCAGCCAAGATCTCGCCTACAATGAGCAGTTCTTC; cdr3_aa: CASSQDLAYNEQFF
v_call: TRBV19; d_call: NA; clone_size: NA; j_call: TRBJ2-1; cdr3_nt: TGTGCCAGTAGTCTGGGATCGTACAATGAGCAGTTCTTC; cdr3_aa: CASSLGSYNEQFF
v_call: TRBV28; d_call: NA; clone_size: NA; j_call: TRBJ1-5; cdr3_nt: TGTGCCAGCAGTCCGGGGGGGGAAGGTCAGCCCCAGCATTTT; cdr3_aa: CASSPGGEGQPQHF
v_call: TRBV4-2; d_call: TRBD2; clone_size: NA; j_call: TRBJ2-7; cdr3_nt: TGTGCCAGCAGCCCCGCGGGAGGGGATCCCTGGGAGCAGTACTTC; cdr3_aa: CASSPAGGDPWEQYF
v_call: TRBV7-9; d_call: NA; clone_size: medium-sized; j_call: TRBJ2-7; cdr3_nt: TGTGCCAGCAGCTTTCAGGTCTCCTACGAGCAGTACTTC; cdr3_aa: CASSFQVSYEQYF
v_call: TRBV4-3; d_call: TRBD1; clone_size: NA; j_call: TRBJ1-1; cdr3_nt: TGCGCCAGCAGCCAAGGTTCCCAGGGGGACACTGAAGCTTTCTTT; cdr3_aa: CASSQGSQGDTEAFF
v_call: TRBV5-6; d_call: NA; clone_size: few; j_call: TRBJ1-5; cdr3_nt: TGTGCCAGCAGCTTCGGAGGGTTGGGCAATCAGCCCCAGCATTTT; cdr3_aa: CASSFGGLGNQPQHF
v_call: TRBV18; d_call: TRBD1; clone_size: NA; j_call: TRBJ1-2; cdr3_nt: TGTGCCAGCTCTCCGGGACAGGGGTATGGCTACACCTTC; cdr3_aa: CASSPGQGYGYTF
v_call: TRBV7-9; d_call: NA; clone_size: NA; j_call: TRBJ2-3; cdr3_nt: TGTGCCAGCAGCCCTCCAGGGGGGGCCGAACACCCCACAGATACGCAGTATTTT; cdr3_aa: CASSPPGGAEHPTDTQYF
v_call: TRBV7-2; d_call: NA; clone_size: NA; j_call: TRBJ1-5; cdr3_nt: TGTGCCAGCAGCTTAGACCTGGACGGAGCCAATCAGCCCCAGCATTTT; cdr3_aa: CASSLDLDGANQPQHF
v_call: TRBV13; d_call: NA; clone_size: NA; j_call: TRBJ1-1; cdr3_nt: TGTGCCAGCAGCTTAGGCGGCTTCGAAGCTTTCTTT; cdr3_aa: CASSLGGFEAFF
v_call: TRBV4-3; d_call: TRBD1; clone_size: NA; j_call: TRBJ2-7; cdr3_nt: TGCGCCAGCAGCCAAGATTACGGGACAGGCTACGAGCAGTACTTC; cdr3_aa: CASSQDYGTGYEQYF
v_call: TRBV2; d_call: NA; clone_size: NA; j_call: TRBJ1-4; cdr3_nt: TGTGCCAGCAGGGCAGCGAATAATGAAAAACTGTTTTTT; cdr3_aa: CASRAANNEKLFF
v_call: TRBV28; d_call: TRBD2; clone_size: NA; j_call: TRBJ2-1; cdr3_nt: TGTGCCAGCAGTTTTCTAGCGGGGGTGTACAATGAGCAGTTCTTC; cdr3_aa: CASSFLAGVYNEQFF
v_call: TRBV7-9; d_call: TRBD1; clone_size: NA; j_call: TRBJ1-5; cdr3_nt: TGTGCCAGCAGCTTGGGACAGGGGAGCAATCAGCCCCAGCATTTT; cdr3_aa: CASSLGQGSNQPQHF
v_call: TRBV29-1; d_call: NA; clone_size: NA; j_call: TRBJ2-7; cdr3_nt: TGCAGCGTTGAGGACGGCCTACACTCCTACGAGCAGTACTTC; cdr3_aa: CSVEDGLHSYEQYF
v_call: TRBV19; d_call: TRBD1; clone_size: few; j_call: TRBJ1-1; cdr3_nt: TGTGCCAGTAGCCCGGACAGGGGATTCACTGAAGCTTTCTTT; cdr3_aa: CASSPDRGFTEAFF
v_call: TRBV4-3; d_call: NA; clone_size: NA; j_call: TRBJ2-7; cdr3_nt: TGCGCCAGCAGCCAAGACAGGAACCCCTCCTACGAGCAGTACTTC; cdr3_aa: CASSQDRNPSYEQYF
v_call: TRBV10-1; d_call: NA; clone_size: NA; j_call: TRBJ2-7; cdr3_nt: TGCGCCAGCAGTGACTACGAGCAGTACTTC; cdr3_aa: CASSDYEQYF
v_call: TRBV4-1; d_call: NA; clone_size: NA; j_call: TRBJ1-5; cdr3_nt: TGCGCCAGCAGCCAACTGGGGGGGAACAATCAGCCCCAGCATTTT; cdr3_aa: CASSQLGGNNQPQHF
v_call: TRBV6-5; d_call: TRBD2; clone_size: once; j_call: TRBJ2-1; cdr3_nt: TGTGCCAGCAGTCTTCTAGCGGGGGGACGCAATGAGCAGTTCTTC; cdr3_aa: CASSLLAGGRNEQFF
v_call: TRBV15; d_call: NA; clone_size: NA; j_call: TRBJ1-2; cdr3_nt: TGTGCCACCAGCAGAGCCGGGACGAACGTCTATGGCTACACCTTC; cdr3_aa: CATSRAGTNVYGYTF
v_call: TRBV6-5; d_call: TRBD2; clone_size: NA; j_call: TRBJ2-3; cdr3_nt: TGTGCCAGCGGGACTAGCCCCGATACGCAGTATTTT; cdr3_aa: CASGTSPDTQYF
v_call: TRBV28; d_call: NA; clone_size: NA; j_call: TRBJ2-2; cdr3_nt: TGTGCCAGCAGTTACGGGGCAACCGGGGAGCTGTTTTTT; cdr3_aa: CASSYGATGELFF